This T cell receptor (beta chain) was identified in a study of human thymus T cells. Sequencing used immunoSEQ multiplex PCR; TCRdb keeps in-frame clones, though not all of them. The sample consists of fewer than 90,000 clones, roughly 96% of them appearing once. V lost 5 bases and J lost 10, with 22 bases in between. CDR1 is SEHNR and CDR2 is FQNEAQ in the germline V gene (reference sequence). The CDR3 has 15 amino acids. Corrective heart surgery yielded the resections from which the thymus tissue came. The sequence was collected from a boy under two years old with a congenital heart defect but otherwise immunologically healthy. The chain employs TRBV7-9 and TRBJ2-3; D ambiguous. The sample was thymus tissue. The CDR3 loop reads CASSHPADPSNPQYF. The CDR3 region has the DNA TGTGCCAGCAGCCACCCGGCCGACCCGAGTAATCCGCAGTATTTT.